The present T cell receptor (beta chain) was sequenced within a study of T-cell memory formation after mild COVID-19. Overall study: Clusters of TCRs were largely donor specific.

This clonotype was seen a handful of times. Its antigen is unidentified. MiXCR, applied by TCRdb to the 5' RACE reads, yields one record per CDR3 protein. The sample lists 400,000 to 500,000 distinct CDR3 sequences, roughly 20% occurring once. Points from the study as a whole: Clones shrinking from day 15 to 85 showed even CD4/CD8 mixes; later expanders tilted CD4+. CD4+ clones that contracted lay mainly in CM and EM; CD8+ ones lay in EMRA.

There are 16 residues in the CDR3. CDR1 is SGDLS and CDR2 is YYNGEE in the germline V gene. The V and J ends lost 0 bases and 0 bases respectively, with 12 bases between them. The TCR sequence derives from an adult woman who had mild COVID-19 (a few samples of this study predate the infection). Cell type and time point are not known. The rearrangement uses TRBV9 and TRBJ1-1; no reliable D call. The sample was PBMCs or a T cell subset sorted from them (not recorded which). This CDR3 reads CASSVDPILLNTEAFF. The CDR3 DNA follows: TGTGCCAGCAGCGTAGATCCTATCCTGCTGAACACTGAAGCTTTCTTT.